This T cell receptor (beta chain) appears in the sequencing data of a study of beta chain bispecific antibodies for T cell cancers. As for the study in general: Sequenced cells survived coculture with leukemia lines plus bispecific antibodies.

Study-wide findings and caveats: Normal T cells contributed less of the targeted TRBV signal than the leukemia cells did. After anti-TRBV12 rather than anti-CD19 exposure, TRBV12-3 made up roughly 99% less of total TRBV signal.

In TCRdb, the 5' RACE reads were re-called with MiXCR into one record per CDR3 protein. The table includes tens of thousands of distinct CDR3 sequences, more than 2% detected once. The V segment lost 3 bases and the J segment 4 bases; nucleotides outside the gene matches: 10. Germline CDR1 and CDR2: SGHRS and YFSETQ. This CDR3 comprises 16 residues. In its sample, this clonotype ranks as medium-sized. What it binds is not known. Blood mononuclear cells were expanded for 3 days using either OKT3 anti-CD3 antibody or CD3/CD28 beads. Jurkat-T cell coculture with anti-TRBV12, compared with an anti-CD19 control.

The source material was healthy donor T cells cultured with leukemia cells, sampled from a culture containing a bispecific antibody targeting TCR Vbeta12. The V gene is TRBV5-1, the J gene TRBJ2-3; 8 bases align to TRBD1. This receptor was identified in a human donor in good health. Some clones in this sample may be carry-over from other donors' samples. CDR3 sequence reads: CASSYFGQGSADTQYF. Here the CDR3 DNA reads TGCGCCAGCAGCTATTTCGGACAGGGTAGCGCAGATACGCAGTATTTT.